Listed below are T cell receptor beta chains from one sample, sequenced in a study of T cell clonotyping in hematopoietic cell transplantation. Sequencing was performed with immunoSEQ multiplex PCR; in TCRdb, only in-frame clones are kept and a portion is missing. The sample lists 13,000 or so clones, around 74% occurring once. Sequencing used peripheral blood mononuclear cells, obtained 180 days after allogeneic stem cell transplant. Receptor source: a male patient between 60 and 69 years old who had an allogeneic stem cell transplant from an unrelated donor, so the T cells may come from the graft donor. Some clones in this sample may be carry-over from other donors' samples. Both conserved end residues are part of each CDR3. The order of the fields is V gene, J gene, D gene, CDR3 protein. D genes are given only for firm matches.

TRBV6-4	TRBJ2-7	TRBD1	CASRITGTGGPYEQYF
TRBV4-3	TRBJ1-1	.	CASSQDRSGYEAFF
TRBV30	TRBJ1-6	.	CAWSGTVISPLHF
TRBV29-1	TRBJ1-1	.	CSVLPQDMNTEAFF
TRBV7-2	TRBJ1-3	.	CASSSGAPGNTIYF
TRBV28	TRBJ2-3	TRBD2	CASSLEASGGTTDTQYF
TRBV27	TRBJ2-7	.	CASSGFPGEAREQYF
TRBV10-3	TRBJ1-6	TRBD1	CAVLPGQGNNSPLHF
TRBV2	TRBJ2-5	.	CASKGARETQYF
TRBV27	TRBJ1-1	.	CASRVQMNTEAFF
TRBV28	TRBJ2-1	TRBD2	CASSFGLAGGYNEQFF
TRBV7-2	TRBJ1-1	.	CASRFGGGTEAFF
TRBV7-2	TRBJ1-3	.	CASSQGDRGGNTIYF
TRBV28	TRBJ1-6	TRBD1	CASSPLQGGVRSPLHF
TRBV5-1	TRBJ2-5	.	CASSLAESETQYF
TRBV27	TRBJ2-7	.	CASRPLWTSSSYEQYF
TRBV19	TRBJ1-1	.	CASRGSQAFF
TRBV10-3	TRBJ1-1	TRBD1	CAISEGRSGGFEAFF
TRBV6-1	TRBJ1-5	.	CASSGGTIGLGQPQHF
TRBV6-5	TRBJ1-2	.	CASTQGGEWMNGYTF